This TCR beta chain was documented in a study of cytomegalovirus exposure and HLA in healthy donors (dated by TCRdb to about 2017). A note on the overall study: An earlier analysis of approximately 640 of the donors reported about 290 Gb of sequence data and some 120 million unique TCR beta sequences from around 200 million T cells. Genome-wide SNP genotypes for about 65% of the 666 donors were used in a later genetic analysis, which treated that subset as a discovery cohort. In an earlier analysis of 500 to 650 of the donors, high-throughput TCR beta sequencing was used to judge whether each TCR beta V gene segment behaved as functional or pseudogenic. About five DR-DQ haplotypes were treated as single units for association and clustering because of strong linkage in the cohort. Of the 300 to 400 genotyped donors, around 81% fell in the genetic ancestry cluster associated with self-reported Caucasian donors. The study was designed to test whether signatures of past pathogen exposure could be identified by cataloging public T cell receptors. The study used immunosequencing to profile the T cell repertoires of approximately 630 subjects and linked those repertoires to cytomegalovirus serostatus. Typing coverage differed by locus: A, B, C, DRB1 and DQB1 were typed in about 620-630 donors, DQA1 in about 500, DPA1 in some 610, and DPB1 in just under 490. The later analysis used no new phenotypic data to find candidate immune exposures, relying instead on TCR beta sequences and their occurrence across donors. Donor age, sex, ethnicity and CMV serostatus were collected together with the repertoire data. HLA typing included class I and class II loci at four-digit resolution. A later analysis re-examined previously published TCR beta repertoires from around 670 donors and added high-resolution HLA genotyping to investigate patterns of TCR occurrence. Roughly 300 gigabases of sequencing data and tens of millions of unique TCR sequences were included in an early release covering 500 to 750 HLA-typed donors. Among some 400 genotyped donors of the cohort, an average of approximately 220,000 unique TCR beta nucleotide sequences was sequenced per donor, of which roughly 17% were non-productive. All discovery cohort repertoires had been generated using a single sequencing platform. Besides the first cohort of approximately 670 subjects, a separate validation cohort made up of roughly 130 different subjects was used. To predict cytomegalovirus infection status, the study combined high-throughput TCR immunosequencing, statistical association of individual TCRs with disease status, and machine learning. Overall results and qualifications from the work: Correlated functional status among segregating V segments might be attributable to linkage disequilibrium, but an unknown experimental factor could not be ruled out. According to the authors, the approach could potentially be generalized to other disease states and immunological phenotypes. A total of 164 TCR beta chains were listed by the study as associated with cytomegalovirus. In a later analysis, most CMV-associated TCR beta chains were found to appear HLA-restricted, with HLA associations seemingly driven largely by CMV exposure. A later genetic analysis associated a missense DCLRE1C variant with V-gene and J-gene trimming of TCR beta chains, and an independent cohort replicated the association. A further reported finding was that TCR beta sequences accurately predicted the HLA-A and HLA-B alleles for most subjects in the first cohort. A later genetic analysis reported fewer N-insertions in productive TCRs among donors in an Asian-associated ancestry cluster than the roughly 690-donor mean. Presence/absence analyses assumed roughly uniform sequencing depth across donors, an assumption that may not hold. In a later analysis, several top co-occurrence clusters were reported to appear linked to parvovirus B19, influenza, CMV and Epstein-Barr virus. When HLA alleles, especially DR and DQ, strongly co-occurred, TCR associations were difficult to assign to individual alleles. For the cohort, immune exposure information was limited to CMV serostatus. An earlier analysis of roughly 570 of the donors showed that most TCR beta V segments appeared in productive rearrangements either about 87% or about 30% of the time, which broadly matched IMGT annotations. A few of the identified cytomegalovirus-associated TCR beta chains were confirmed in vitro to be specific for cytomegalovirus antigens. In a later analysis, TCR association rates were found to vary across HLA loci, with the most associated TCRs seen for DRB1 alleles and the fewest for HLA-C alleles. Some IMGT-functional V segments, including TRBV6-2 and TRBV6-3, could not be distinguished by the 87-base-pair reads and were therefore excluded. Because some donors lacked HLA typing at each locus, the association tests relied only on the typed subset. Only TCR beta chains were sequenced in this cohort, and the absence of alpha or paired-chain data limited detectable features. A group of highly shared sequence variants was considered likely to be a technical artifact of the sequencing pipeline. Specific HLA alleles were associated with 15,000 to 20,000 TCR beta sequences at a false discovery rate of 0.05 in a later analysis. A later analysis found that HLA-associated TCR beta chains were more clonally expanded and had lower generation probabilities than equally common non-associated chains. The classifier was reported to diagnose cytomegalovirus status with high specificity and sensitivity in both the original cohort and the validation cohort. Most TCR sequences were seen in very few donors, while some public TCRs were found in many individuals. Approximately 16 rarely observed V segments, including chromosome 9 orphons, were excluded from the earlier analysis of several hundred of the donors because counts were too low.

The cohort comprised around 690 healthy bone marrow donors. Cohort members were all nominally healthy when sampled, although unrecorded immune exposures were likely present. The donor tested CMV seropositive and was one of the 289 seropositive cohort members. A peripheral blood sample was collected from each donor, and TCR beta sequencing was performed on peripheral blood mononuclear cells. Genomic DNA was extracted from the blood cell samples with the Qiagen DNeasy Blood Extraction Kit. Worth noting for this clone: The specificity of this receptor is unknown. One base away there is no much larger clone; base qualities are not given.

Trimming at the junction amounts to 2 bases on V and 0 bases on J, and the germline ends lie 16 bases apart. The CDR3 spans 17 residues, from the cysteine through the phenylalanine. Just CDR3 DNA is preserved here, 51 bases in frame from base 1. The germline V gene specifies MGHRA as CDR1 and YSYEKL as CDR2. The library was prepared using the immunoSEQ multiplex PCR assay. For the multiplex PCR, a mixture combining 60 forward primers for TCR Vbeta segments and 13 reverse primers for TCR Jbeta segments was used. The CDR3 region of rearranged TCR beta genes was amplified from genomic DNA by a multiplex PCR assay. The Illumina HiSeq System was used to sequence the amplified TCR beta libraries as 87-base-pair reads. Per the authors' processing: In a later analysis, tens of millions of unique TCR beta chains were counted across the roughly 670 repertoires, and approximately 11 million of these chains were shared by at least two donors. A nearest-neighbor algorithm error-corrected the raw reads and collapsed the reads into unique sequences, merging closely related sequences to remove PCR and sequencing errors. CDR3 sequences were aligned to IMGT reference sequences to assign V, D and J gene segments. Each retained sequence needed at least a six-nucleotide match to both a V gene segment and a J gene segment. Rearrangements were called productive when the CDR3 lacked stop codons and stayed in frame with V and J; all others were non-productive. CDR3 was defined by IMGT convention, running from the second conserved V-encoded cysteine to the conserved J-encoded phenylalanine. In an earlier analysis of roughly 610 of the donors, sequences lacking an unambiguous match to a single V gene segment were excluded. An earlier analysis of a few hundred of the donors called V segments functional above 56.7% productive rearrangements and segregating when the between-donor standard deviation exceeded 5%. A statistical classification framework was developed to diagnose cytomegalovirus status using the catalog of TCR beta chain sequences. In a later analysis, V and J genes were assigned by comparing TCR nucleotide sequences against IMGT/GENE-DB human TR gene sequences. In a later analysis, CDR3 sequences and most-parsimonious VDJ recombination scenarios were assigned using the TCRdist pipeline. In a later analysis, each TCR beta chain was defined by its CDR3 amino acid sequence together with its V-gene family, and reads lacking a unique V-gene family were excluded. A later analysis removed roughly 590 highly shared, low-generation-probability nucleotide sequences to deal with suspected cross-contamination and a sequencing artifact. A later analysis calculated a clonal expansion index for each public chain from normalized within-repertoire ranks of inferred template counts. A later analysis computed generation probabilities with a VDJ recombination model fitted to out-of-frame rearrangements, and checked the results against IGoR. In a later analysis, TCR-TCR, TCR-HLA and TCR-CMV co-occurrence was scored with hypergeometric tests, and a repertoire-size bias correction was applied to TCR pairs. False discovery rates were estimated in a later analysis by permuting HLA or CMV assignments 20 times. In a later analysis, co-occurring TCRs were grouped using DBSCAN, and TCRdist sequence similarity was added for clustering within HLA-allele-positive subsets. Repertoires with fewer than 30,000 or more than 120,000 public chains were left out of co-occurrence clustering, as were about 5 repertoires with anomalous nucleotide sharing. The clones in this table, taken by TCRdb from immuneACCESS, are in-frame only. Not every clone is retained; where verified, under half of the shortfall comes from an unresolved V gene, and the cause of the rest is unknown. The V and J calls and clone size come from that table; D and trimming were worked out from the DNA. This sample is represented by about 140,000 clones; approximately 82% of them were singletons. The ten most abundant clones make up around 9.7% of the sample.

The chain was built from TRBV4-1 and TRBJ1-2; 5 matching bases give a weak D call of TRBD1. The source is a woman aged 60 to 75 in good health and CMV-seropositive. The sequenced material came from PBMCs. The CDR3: CASSQYEGRRANYGYTF. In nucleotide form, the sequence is TGCGCCAGCAGCCAATACGAGGGGAGGAGGGCTAACTATGGCTACACCTTC.